The clone carrying this T cell receptor beta chain was seen repeatedly, ten times or more. What it binds is not known. In TCRdb, the 5' RACE reads were re-called with MiXCR into one record per CDR3 protein. The sample gives approximately 300,000 distinct CDR3 sequences, roughly a fifth of which show up once; approximately 21% is in the top ten. This sample was included in a study of T-cell memory formation after mild COVID-19. General observations from the study: Clones shrinking from day 15 to 85 showed even CD4/CD8 mixes; later expanders tilted CD4+.

Germline CDR1 reads SGHRS; CDR2 reads YFSETQ. CDR3 length equals 15 residues. V dropped 1 base and J dropped 6 bases, with 14 bases sitting between them. The chain has TRBV5-1 and TRBJ2-1; D perhaps matches TRBD1 (5 bases). The source is a man aged 18-30 years who had mild COVID-19 (a few samples of this study predate the infection). Cell type and time point are not known. Material for sequencing was PBMCs or a T cell subset sorted from them (not recorded which). In DNA form, the CDR3 reads TGCGCCAGCAGCTTGCAGGGAACGGGCTTCAATGAGCAGTTCTTC. Residues: CASSLQGTGFNEQFF.